This T cell receptor beta chain appears in the sequencing data of a study of tumor-infiltrating lymphocytes in localized non-small cell lung cancer. Across the whole study: Resected tumor was paired with non-adjacent uninvolved lung from the same patient. Study-wide findings and caveats: Higher tumor T cell infiltration than in uninvolved lung was supported by TCRbeta sequencing. Immunotypes IM1 and IM2 had similar TCR-derived T-cell fractions.

The data were produced by immunoSEQ multiplex PCR, yet TCRdb's version contains in-frame clones alone and is incomplete. This sample has 23,000 or so clones; around 64% occur once, and the top ten carry 5.4%. Note on this clone: The antigen is not known.

The receptor comes from a human donor with non-small cell lung cancer. What was sequenced was lung tumor tissue.

CDR3 sequence: CAISEGSSSYGYTF. For the CDR3, the DNA is TGTGCCATCAGTGAGGGTTCCTCCTCCTATGGCTACACCTTC. V is TRBV10-3 and J is TRBJ1-2; D ambiguous. The CDR3 sequence is 14 residues long. Trimming pared 2 bases from V and 4 bases from J, leaving 11 bases between. Germline lookup yields CDR1 ENHRY and CDR2 SYGVKD.